The 16 T cell receptor beta chains listed next were all sequenced from one sample in a study of T cell repertoires in cytomegalovirus infection. TCRdb fed the reads into MiXCR, producing one record per CDR3 protein. The table has hundreds of thousands of distinct CDR3 sequences, about 33% seen once. No antigen is known for these receptors. The sequencing here drew on cultured PBMCs, taken from culture after CMV antigen stimulation. All receptors come from a human donor in good health (CMV status not recorded). Some clones in this sample may be carry-over from other donors' samples.

This clonotype was picked up a small number of times. In nucleotides, the CDR3 is TGTGCCAGCAGCCGCCCCTTCGGAGGCTACACCTTC. Translation: CASSRPFGGYTF. The V and J genes are TRBV7-2 and TRBJ1-2, with no clear D. The CDR3 length is 12 residues. CDR1 is SGHTA and CDR2 is FQGNSA in the germline V gene. The V end was cut by 5 bases, the J end by 8 bases, with 12 bases between.

This clonotype was counted a few times. The chain joins TRBV28 to TRBJ2-5; TRBD2 agrees at 8 bases. J was trimmed by 5 bases and V by 9 bases; bases with no gene match: 11. Germline CDR1 is MDHEN and CDR2 is SYDVKM. The CDR3 extends over 14 amino acids. CDR3 loop: CASSGAGTLETQYF. The CDR3 nucleotides are TGTGCCAGTAGCGGGGCAGGGACCTTGGAGACCCAGTACTTC.

In its sample, this clonotype was seen once. The gene calls are TRBV10-3 and TRBJ2-2; 8 bases align to TRBD1. Germline CDR1 and CDR2: ENHRY and SYGVKD. The CDR3 covers 14 residues. V lost 10 bases and J lost 7; bases outside the gene matches: 11. The CDR3 DNA reads as TGTGCCACCGAAACGACAGGGGTGAGCGGGGAGCTGTTTTTT. Residues: CATETTGVSGELFF.

A word on this clonotype: The junction differs from germline at one of its ends, possibly a read error. This rearrangement joins TRBV5-1 to TRBJ2-1, with 7 bases matching TRBD2. This CDR3 has 14 residues. The germline V gene encodes CDR1 SGHRS and CDR2 YFSETQ. CDR3 region: CASSLGLADNEQCF. The DNA of the CDR3 is TGCGCCAGCAGCTTGGGACTAGCAGACAATGAGCAGTGCTTC. The entire variable domain, with the rest obtained from reference TRBV5-1 and TRBJ2-1, is as follows: KAGVTQTPRYLIKTRGQQVTLSCSPISGHRSVSWYQQTPGQGLQFLFEYFSETQRNKGNFPGRFSGRQFSNSRSEMNVSTLELGDSALYLCASSLGLADNEQCFGPGTRLTVL.

V is TRBV6-8 and J is TRBJ1-1; 8 nucleotides line up with TRBD1. This CDR3 is 13 amino acids long. V lost 1 base, J lost 11 bases, and 6 bases stayed unmatched. Germline CDR1 and CDR2: MNHGY and SAAAGT. The CDR3 DNA reads TGTGCCAGCAGTTACTTCGGACAGGGTGAGGCTTTCTTT. Its protein product is CASSYFGQGEAFF.

The V call is TRBV12-3 or TRBV12-4, the J call TRBJ1-5; D call uncertain. This CDR3 contains 13 residues. Trimming pared 7 bases from V and 4 bases from J, leaving 11 bases between. The CDR3 DNA is TGTGCCAGCACCTTTACCCTAAATCAGCCCCAGCATTTT. Amino acid sequence: CASTFTLNQPQHF.

This clonotype was seen only a few times. This sequence joins TRBV4-1 and TRBJ1-4; D is unresolved. Germline V lookup: CDR1 MGHRA, CDR2 YSYEKL. V lost 0 bases to trimming and J lost 11 bases, with 7 bases between them. The CDR3 loop spans 12 amino acids. The CDR3 reads CASSQDWRKLFF. DNA of the CDR3: TGCGCCAGCAGCCAAGACTGGAGGAAACTGTTTTTT.

In DNA form, the CDR3 reads TGTGCCAGCAGCTTGGCCGGGGGACCTGAGCTGTTTTTT. It translates to CASSLAGGPELFF. The chain links TRBV5-4 to TRBJ2-2; a possible D gene is TRBD2 (6 bases). The CDR3 has 13 amino acids. Germline V lookup: CDR1 SGHNT, CDR2 YYREEE (reference sequence). V lost 0 bases and J lost 11, with 11 bases in between.

V gene TRBV19 combines with J gene TRBJ2-3; tentatively, D is TRBD1 (6 bases). The germline V gene encodes CDR1 LNHDA and CDR2 SQIVND (reference sequence). This CDR3 spans 14 amino acids. Trimming took 5 bases from V and 4 from J, leaving 13 bases between them. CDR3 nucleotide sequence: TGTGCCAGTAGTGGACAGTCCGGGGCAGATACGCAGTATTTT. Residues: CASSGQSGADTQYF.

This chain links TRBV12-3 or TRBV12-4 with TRBJ1-2; possible D gene TRBD1, 6 bases. This CDR3 contains 12 residues. The germline V and J ends were trimmed by 3 bases and 9 bases, with 11 bases remaining between them. For the CDR3, the DNA is TGTGCCAGCAGTTTGTCAGGGGACCGCTACACCTTC. As protein: CASSLSGDRYTF.

This clonotype was seen a few times. This chain uses TRBV27 with TRBJ2-7; D not certain. V was pared by 3 bases and J by 5 bases, with 11 bases between. Germline assignment: CDR1 MNHEY and CDR2 SMNVEV (reference sequence). This CDR3 is built from 13 residues. The CDR3 nucleotides read TGTGCCAGCAGTTTCACACCAAGGAACGAGCAGTACTTC. Translation gives CASSFTPRNEQYF.

The chain uses TRBV4-1 and TRBJ1-2, with D hard to call. CDR1 and CDR2 (germline): MGHRA, YSYEKL. This CDR3 contains 14 residues. Trimming shortened V by 1 base and J by 8 bases, and 14 bases separated the two germline ends. CDR3 amino acids: CASSQVGRARGYTF. The DNA of the CDR3 is TGCGCCAGCAGCCAAGTCGGTCGAGCCCGAGGCTACACCTTC.

This clonotype has more than one count but fewer than ten. The chain employs TRBV27 and TRBJ2-1, with 9 bases lining up with TRBD2. J was trimmed by 8 bases and V by 3 bases; bases with no gene match: 8. CDR1 MNHEY and CDR2 SMNVEV come from the germline V gene (reference sequence). This CDR3 is built from 15 residues. The chain's CDR3 is CASSLAGGPKDEQFF. Here the CDR3 DNA reads TGTGCCAGCAGTTTGGCGGGAGGGCCTAAGGATGAGCAGTTCTTC.

The J gene is TRBJ2-5, the V gene TRBV29-1; D is ambiguous. CDR1 is SQVTM and CDR2 is ANQGSEA in the germline V gene. This CDR3 is built from 10 residues. V lost 5 bases and J lost 1, with 2 bases in between. The DNA of the CDR3 is TGCAGCGTTTCCCAAGAGACCCAGTACTTC. Translation gives CSVSQETQYF. Full variable domain (rest looked up from reference TRBV29-1 and TRBJ2-5): SAVISQKPSRDICQRGTSLTIQCQVDSQVTMMFWYRQQPGQSLTLIATANQGSEATYESGFVIDKFPISRPNLTFSTLTVSNMSPEDSSIYLCSVSQETQYFGPGTRLLVL.

The CDR3: CASRGTGLAGMYF. As DNA, the CDR3 is TGTGCCAGCAGGGGCACCGGACTAGCGGGAATGTATTTT. The J gene is TRBJ2-3, the V gene TRBV2; 12 bases match TRBD2. Per the germline V gene, CDR1 is SNHLY and CDR2 is FYNNEI. J lost 14 bases, V lost 6 bases, and 9 bases had no gene match. The CDR3 covers 13 residues.

The chain is built from TRBV20-1 and TRBJ2-3; 9 bases are a match to TRBD2. V gave up 0 bases and J gave up 0 bases; unmatched junction bases: 1. Germline lookup yields CDR1 DFQATT and CDR2 SNEGSKA (reference sequence). This CDR3 is 15 amino acids long. The CDR3 reads CSARETSGSTDTQYF. The CDR3 DNA sequence: TGCAGTGCTAGAGAGACTAGCGGTAGCACAGATACGCAGTATTTT.